The 20 T cell receptor beta chains below come from one sample, sequenced in a study of blood T cell repertoires in COVID-19. Generated by immunoSEQ multiplex PCR, the TCRdb table keeps only in-frame clones and is missing some. The sample consists of about 45,000 clones, roughly 90% of them appearing once. Source material: peripheral blood. These receptors were obtained from a human donor in a cohort sampled during active COVID-19.

About this clone: The germline gene is not matched at one end of the junction; a read error may be the cause. This chain connects TRBV15 to TRBJ1-1; 10 nucleotides agree with TRBD1. The length of the CDR3 is 14 residues. Germline CDR1 LNHNV, CDR2 YYDKDF (reference sequence). CDR3 region: CGTGDLKPNTEAFF. The DNA for the CDR3 is TGCGGGACAGGGGACCTAAAGCCGAACACTGAAGCTTTCTTT.

The chain recombines TRBV4-1 with TRBJ2-2; 9 bases are shared with TRBD2. The CDR3 runs to 16 residues. V was clipped by 3 bases and J by 4 bases; unmatched bases: 6. Germline V gene lookup returns CDR1 MGHRA and CDR2 YSYEKL. CDR3 amino acids: CASSQLAGPFTGELFF. The CDR3 bases are TGCGCCAGCAGCCAGCTAGCGGGGCCCTTCACCGGGGAGCTGTTTTTT.

The chain employs TRBV18 and TRBJ1-4, with D perhaps TRBD1 (6 bases). CDR1 and CDR2 (germline): KGHSH, LQKENI. The CDR3 sequence is 15 residues long. V was pared by 0 bases and J by 7 bases, with 12 bases between. CDR3 loop: CASSPPSTGSEKLFF. DNA of the CDR3: TGTGCCAGCTCACCACCGAGCACAGGGAGTGAAAAACTGTTTTTT.

The chain carries TRBV21-1 and TRBJ2-7; the table's D call of TRBD1 was not tested on the DNA. TRBV21-1 is a pseudogene segment. The CDR3 extends over 20 amino acids. The chain's CDR3 is CASSKALLTGSDTMRYEQYF. The CDR3 DNA reads as TGTGCCAGCAGCAAAGCGCTTTTAACAGGATCGGACACTATGCGCTACGAGCAGTACTTC.

J is TRBJ2-5 and V is TRBV12-3 or TRBV12-4; 7 bases fit TRBD1. This CDR3 region has 13 residues. The J segment lost 1 base and the V segment lost 7 bases, leaving 3 bases of the junction unmatched. The CDR3 region has the DNA TGTGCCAGCAAGAGGGACAGCCAAGAGACCCAGTACTTC. Encoded protein: CASKRDSQETQYF.

There are a few counts of this clone. The V call is TRBV7-9, the J call TRBJ2-1; possible D gene TRBD2, 6 bases. Looked up from germline, CDR1 is SEHNR and CDR2 is FQNEAQ (reference sequence). V was cut by 1 base and J by 14 bases, with 9 bases left in between. This CDR3 has 11 amino acids. CDR3 loop: CASSLGTMEFF. DNA for the CDR3: TGTGCCAGCAGCTTAGGGACTATGGAGTTCTTC.

The V gene is TRBV10-3, the J gene TRBJ1-1; D is possibly TRBD1 (5 bases). Trimming left V 5 bases short and J 4 bases short, with 14 bases between. There are 14 residues in the CDR3. The V gene's germline CDR1 is ENHRY and CDR2 SYGVKD. CDR3 nucleotide sequence: TGTGCCATCAGTCTTAGTGGAGGGGCCACTGAAGCTTTCTTT. It yields the protein CAISLSGGATEAFF.

V and J are TRBV12-2 and TRBJ2-7; TRBD1, the D gene given by the table, was not confirmed from the DNA. TRBV12-2 is a recognized pseudogene. There are 19 residues in the CDR3. CDR3 in DNA: TGTGCAAGTCGCTTAGCGCGCAAGAGACAGGGCTCTAGCTCCTACGAGCAGTACTTC. It codes for CASRLARKRQGSSSYEQYF.

The chain recombines TRBV7-2 with TRBJ2-2; 8 bases align to TRBD1. With V trimmed by 3 bases and J by 3 bases, 3 bases remained unmatched. Germline-derived CDR1 and CDR2 are SGHTA and FQGNSA. The CDR3 loop spans 15 amino acids. The CDR3 loop reads CASSFTGGDTGELFF. CDR3 coding DNA: TGTGCCAGCAGCTTTACAGGGGGTGACACCGGGGAGCTGTTTTTT.

The chain is built from TRBV27 and TRBJ1-1; 11 bases align to TRBD1. The V and J ends lost 6 bases and 0 bases, in that order; junction bases with no gene match: 6. The CDR3 covers 16 residues. In germline, CDR1 is MNHEY, CDR2 SMNVEV (reference sequence). The CDR3 protein is CASRHGQGALNTEAFF. DNA of the CDR3: TGTGCCAGCAGGCACGGACAGGGGGCTTTGAACACTGAAGCTTTCTTT.

V usage is TRBV19 and J usage is TRBJ2-7; 8 nucleotides match TRBD1. From germline, CDR1 is LNHDA and CDR2 SQIVND (reference sequence). The CDR3 extends over 14 amino acids. Trimming cost V 1 base and J 7 bases; bases outside gene matches: 6. Here the CDR3 reads CASSIGQGAWEQYF. The CDR3 DNA follows: TGTGCCAGTAGTATAGGGCAGGGGGCATGGGAGCAGTACTTC.

This clone was recorded a few times. The chain links TRBV11-3 to TRBJ2-2; D not resolved. This CDR3 spans 12 amino acids. Trimming took off 5 bases at V and 5 bases at J, with 6 bases between the two ends. Germline V CDR1 and CDR2: SGHNT, YENEEA. The CDR3 DNA is TGTGCCAGCAGCCTACGGACCGGGGAGCTGTTTTTT. It specifies CASSLRTGELFF. Complete variable domain (other parts from reference TRBV11-3 and TRBJ2-2): EAGVVQSPRYKIIEKKQPVAFWCNPISGHNTLYWYLQNLGQGPELLIRYENEEAVDDSQLPKDRFSAERLKGVDSTLKIQPAELGDSAVYLCASSLRTGELFFGEGSRLTVL.

This chain connects TRBV5-1 to TRBJ1-4; tentatively, D is TRBD1 (5 bases). This CDR3 region has 16 residues. Germline CDR1 and CDR2: SGHRS and YFSETQ. V was trimmed by 0 bases and J by 0 bases, leaving 9 bases between them. CDR3 protein: CASSLVAGATNEKLFF. In nucleotides, the CDR3 is TGCGCCAGCAGCTTGGTCGCGGGGGCAACTAATGAAAAACTGTTTTTT.

This clone was observed a single time. The rearrangement links TRBV5-6 to TRBJ2-7, with D possibly TRBD2 on 5 matching bases. Trimming shortened V by 4 bases and J by 3 bases, and 14 bases separated the two germline ends. The germline CDR1 and CDR2 sequences are SGHDT and YYEEEE. There are 14 residues in the CDR3. CDR3 region: CASSLWAAGYEQYF. The CDR3, as DNA: TGTGCCAGCAGCCTTTGGGCGGCGGGCTACGAGCAGTACTTC.

The chain couples TRBV20-1 to TRBJ1-5; unclear D gene. The germline gives CDR1 DFQATT, CDR2 SNEGSKA (reference sequence). Trimming cost V 1 base and J 7 bases, with 5 bases left between them. The CDR3 totals 11 residues. The CDR3 loop reads CSARGEQPQHF. CDR3 DNA: TGCAGTGCTAGAGGAGAGCAGCCCCAGCATTTT.

V usage is TRBV18 and J usage is TRBJ1-1; TRBD1 is a possible D gene (6 bases). The CDR3 has 14 amino acids. Germline assignment: CDR1 KGHSH and CDR2 LQKENI. Trimming left V 7 bases short and J 5 bases short, with 17 bases between. The CDR3 region is CASYGLAGETEAFF. The CDR3 DNA follows: TGTGCCAGCTACGGGCTTGCAGGGGAGACTGAAGCTTTCTTT.

This clone was detected only a few times. V and J are TRBV11-2 and TRBJ2-3, with D tentatively TRBD1 (5 bases). V was pared by 5 bases and J by 0 bases, with 15 bases between. The CDR3 consists of 16 residues. CDR1 SGHAT and CDR2 FQNNGV come from the germline V gene. CDR3 nucleotides: TGTGCCAGCAGCCTAGTAGTGGGGCTAAGCACAGATACGCAGTATTTT. Translating it yields CASSLVVGLSTDTQYF.

The chain is built from TRBV9 and TRBJ1-2; D ambiguous. The germline CDR1 and CDR2 sequences are SGDLS and YYNGEE. The CDR3 has 13 residues. Trimming shortened V by 0 bases and J by 6 bases, and 9 bases separated the two germline ends. The DNA for the CDR3 is TGTGCCAGCAGCGTAGAACAGATCGATGGCTACACCTTC. Translated: CASSVEQIDGYTF. The full variable domain, rest sourced from reference TRBV9 and TRBJ1-2, is DSGVTQTPKHLITATGQRVTLRCSPRSGDLSVYWYQQSLDQGLQFLIQYYNGEERAKGNILERFSAQQFPDLHSELNLSSLELGDSALYFCASSVEQIDGYTFGSGTRLTVV.

The chain links TRBV5-4 to TRBJ1-2; 11 bases align to TRBD1. Looked up from germline, CDR1 is SGHNT and CDR2 is YYREEE (reference sequence). Trimming cost V 3 bases and J 1 base; bases outside gene matches: 5. The CDR3 contains 16 residues. In nucleotides, the CDR3 is TGTGCCAGCAGCTCTCCCGGGACAGGGGGTAACTATGGCTACACCTTC. It translates to CASSSPGTGGNYGYTF.

This clone was observed a single time. This chain joins TRBV30 and TRBJ1-4; 7 positions agree with TRBD1. This CDR3 region has 15 residues. In germline, CDR1 is GTSNPN, CDR2 SVGIG (reference sequence). With V trimmed by 4 bases and J by 5 bases, 10 bases remained unmatched. The CDR3, as DNA: TGTGCCTGGACTCTCGGGGGACAGAAGAATGAAAAACTGTTTTTT. Residues: CAWTLGGQKNEKLFF. The whole variable domain, filled in from reference TRBV30 and TRBJ1-4, reads SQTIHQWPATLVQPVGSPLSLECTVEGTSNPNLYWYRQAAGRGLQLLFYSVGIGQISSEVPQNLSASRPQDRQFILSSKKLLLSDSGFYLCAWTLGGQKNEKLFFGSGTQLSVL.